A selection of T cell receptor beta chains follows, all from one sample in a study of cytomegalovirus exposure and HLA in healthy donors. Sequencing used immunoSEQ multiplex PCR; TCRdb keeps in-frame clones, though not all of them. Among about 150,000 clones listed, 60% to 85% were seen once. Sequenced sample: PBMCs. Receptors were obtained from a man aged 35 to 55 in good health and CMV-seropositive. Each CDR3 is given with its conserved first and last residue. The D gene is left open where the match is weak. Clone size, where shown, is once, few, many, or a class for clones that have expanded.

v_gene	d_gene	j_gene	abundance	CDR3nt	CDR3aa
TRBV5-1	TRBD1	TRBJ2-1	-	TGCGCCAGCAGCCAGGGGGTGGGTAATGAGCAGTTCTTC	CASSQGVGNEQFF
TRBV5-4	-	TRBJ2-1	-	TGTGCCAGCAGCCCGGGGGGCAGGGTAAGCGATGAGCAGTTCTTC	CASSPGGRVSDEQFF
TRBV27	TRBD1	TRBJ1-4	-	TGTGCCAGCAGTCCCTGGGACAGAGCTAATGAAAAACTGTTTTTT	CASSPWDRANEKLFF
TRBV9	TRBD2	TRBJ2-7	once	TGTGCCAGCAGCGTAGGGGGGGGAGAGCAGTACTTC	CASSVGGGEQYF
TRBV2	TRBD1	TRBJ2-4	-	TGTGCCAGCAGCCTTCTGGACAGGGGGAAAAACAGTCAGTACTTC	CASSLLDRGKNSQYF
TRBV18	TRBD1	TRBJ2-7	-	TGTGCCAGCTCCTCGACAGGGGTAGACGCCGAGCAGTACTTC	CASSSTGVDAEQYF
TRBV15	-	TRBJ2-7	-	TGTGCCACCAGCAGGGGACACCTCGAGCAGTACTTC	CATSRGHLEQYF
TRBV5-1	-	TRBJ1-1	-	TGCGCCAGCAGCTTGAATCAGAACACTGAAGCTTTCTTT	CASSLNQNTEAFF
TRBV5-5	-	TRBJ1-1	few	TGTGCCAGCAGCTTTACGGGTAATACTGAAGCTTTCTTT	CASSFTGNTEAFF
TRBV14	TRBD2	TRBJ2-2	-	TGTGCCAGCAGCCAGGGTTTCCTAGCGGCAACCGGGGAGCTGTTTTTT	CASSQGFLAATGELFF
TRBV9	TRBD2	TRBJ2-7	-	TGTGCCAGCAGCGTAGGAGCGGGAGGTATCTACGAGCAGTACTTC	CASSVGAGGIYEQYF
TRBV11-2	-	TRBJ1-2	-	TGTGCCAGCAGCCCAGAGGCTAACTATGGCTACACCTTC	CASSPEANYGYTF
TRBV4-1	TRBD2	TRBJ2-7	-	TGCGCCAGCAGCCAGAAATTACCCGGGACTAGGAGCTCCTACGAGCAGTACTTC	CASSQKLPGTRSSYEQYF
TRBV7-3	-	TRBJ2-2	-	TGTGCCAGCAGCCCCGGGAGTACGAACACCGGGGAGCTGTTTTTT	CASSPGSTNTGELFF
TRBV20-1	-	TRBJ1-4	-	TGCAGTGCTCAGGGCAACGAAAAACTGTTTTTT	CSAQGNEKLFF
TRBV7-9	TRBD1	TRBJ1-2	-	TGTGCCAGCAGCCCGCCAGGGACAGGGGTTAACTATGGCTACACCTTC	CASSPPGTGVNYGYTF
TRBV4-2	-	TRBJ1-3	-	TGTGCCAGCAGCCAAGATCGCGGGGGGTCTGGAAACACCATATATTTT	CASSQDRGGSGNTIYF
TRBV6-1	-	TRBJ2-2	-	TGTGCCAGCAGGCAGGGCCCCGGGGAGCTGTTTTTT	CASRQGPGELFF